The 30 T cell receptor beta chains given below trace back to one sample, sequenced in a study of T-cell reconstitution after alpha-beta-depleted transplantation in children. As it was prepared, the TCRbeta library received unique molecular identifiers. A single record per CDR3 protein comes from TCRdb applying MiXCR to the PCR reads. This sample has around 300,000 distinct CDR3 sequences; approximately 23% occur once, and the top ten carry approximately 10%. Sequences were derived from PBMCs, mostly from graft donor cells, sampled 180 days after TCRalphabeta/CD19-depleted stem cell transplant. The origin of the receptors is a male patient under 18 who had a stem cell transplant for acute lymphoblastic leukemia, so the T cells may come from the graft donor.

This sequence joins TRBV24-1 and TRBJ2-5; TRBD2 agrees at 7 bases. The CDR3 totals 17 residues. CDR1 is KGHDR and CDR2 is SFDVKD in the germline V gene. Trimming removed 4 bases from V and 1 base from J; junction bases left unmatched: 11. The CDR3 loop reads CATSDPAVTSSQETQYF. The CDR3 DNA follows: TGTGCCACCAGTGACCCAGCCGTGACTAGCAGCCAAGAGACCCAGTACTTC.

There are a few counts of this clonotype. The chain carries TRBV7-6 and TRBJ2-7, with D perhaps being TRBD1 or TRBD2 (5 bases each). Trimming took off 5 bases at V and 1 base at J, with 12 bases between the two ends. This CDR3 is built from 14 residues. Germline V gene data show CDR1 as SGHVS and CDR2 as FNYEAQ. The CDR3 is CASSPGPGSYEQYF. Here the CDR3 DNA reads TGTGCCAGCAGCCCGGGACCCGGATCCTACGAGCAGTACTTC.

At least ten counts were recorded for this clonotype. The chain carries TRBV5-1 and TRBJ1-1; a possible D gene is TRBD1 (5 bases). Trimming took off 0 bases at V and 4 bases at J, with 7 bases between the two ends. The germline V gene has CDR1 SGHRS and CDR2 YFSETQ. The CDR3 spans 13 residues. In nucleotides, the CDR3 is TGCGCCAGCAGCTTGGATGGGGGCACTGAAGCTTTCTTT. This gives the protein CASSLDGGTEAFF.

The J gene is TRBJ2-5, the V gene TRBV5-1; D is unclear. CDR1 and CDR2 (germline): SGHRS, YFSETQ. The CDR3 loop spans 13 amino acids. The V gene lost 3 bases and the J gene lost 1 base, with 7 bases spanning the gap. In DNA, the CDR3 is TGCGCCAGCAGCTACCGGCTCCAAGAGACCCAGTACTTC. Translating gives CASSYRLQETQYF.

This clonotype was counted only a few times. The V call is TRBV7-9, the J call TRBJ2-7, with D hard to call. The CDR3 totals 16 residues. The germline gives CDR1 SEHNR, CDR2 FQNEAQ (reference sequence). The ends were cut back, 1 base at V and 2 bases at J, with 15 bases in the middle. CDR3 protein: CASSLVPLGGAYEQYF. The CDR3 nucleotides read TGTGCCAGCAGCTTAGTTCCCCTCGGCGGCGCCTACGAGCAGTACTTC.

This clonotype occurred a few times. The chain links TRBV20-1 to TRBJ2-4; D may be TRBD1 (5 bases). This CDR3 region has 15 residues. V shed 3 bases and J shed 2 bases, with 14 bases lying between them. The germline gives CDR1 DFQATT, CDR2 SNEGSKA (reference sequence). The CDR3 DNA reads TGCAGTGCTAGGAAAATGGACATCTCCAAAAACATTCAGTACTTC. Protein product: CSARKMDISKNIQYF.

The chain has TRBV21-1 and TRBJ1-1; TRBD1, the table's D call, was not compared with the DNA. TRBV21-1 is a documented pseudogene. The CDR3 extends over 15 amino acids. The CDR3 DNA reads TGTGCCACCAAAGGGGGGGTCGACATGAACACTGAAGCTTTCTTT. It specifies CATKGGVDMNTEAFF.

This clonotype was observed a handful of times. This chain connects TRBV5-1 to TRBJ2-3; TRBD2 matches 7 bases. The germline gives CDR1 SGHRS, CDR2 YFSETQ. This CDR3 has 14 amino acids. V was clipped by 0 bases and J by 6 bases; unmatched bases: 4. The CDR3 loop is CASSLAGAGDTQYF. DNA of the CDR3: TGCGCCAGCAGCTTGGCAGGAGCGGGGGATACGCAGTATTTT.

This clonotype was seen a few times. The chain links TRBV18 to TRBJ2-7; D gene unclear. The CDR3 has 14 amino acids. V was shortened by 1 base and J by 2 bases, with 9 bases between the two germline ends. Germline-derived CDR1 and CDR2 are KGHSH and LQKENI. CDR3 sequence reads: CASSPRNSPYEQYF. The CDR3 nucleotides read TGTGCCAGCTCACCACGGAACAGTCCCTACGAGCAGTACTTC.

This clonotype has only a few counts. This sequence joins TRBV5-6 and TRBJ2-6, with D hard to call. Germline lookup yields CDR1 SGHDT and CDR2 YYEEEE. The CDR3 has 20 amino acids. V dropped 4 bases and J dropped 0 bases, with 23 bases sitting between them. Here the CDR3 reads CASSGRASSGPFSGANVLTF. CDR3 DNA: TGTGCCAGCAGCGGTCGGGCATCTTCAGGCCCGTTCTCTGGGGCCAACGTCCTGACTTTC. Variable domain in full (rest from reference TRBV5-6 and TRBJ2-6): DAGVTQSPTHLIKTRGQQVTLRCSPKSGHDTVSWYQQALGQGPQFIFQYYEEEERQRGNFPDRFSGHQFPNYSSELNVNALLLGDSALYLCASSGRASSGPFSGANVLTFGAGSRLTVL.

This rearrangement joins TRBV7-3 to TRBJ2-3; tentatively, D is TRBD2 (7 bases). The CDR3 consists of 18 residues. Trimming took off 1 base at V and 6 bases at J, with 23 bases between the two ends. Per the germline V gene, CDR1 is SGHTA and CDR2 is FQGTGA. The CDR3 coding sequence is TGTGCCAGCAGCTTAATGGAGAGACGGGGGGCTACGGGGGATACGCAGTATTTT. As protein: CASSLMERRGATGDTQYF.

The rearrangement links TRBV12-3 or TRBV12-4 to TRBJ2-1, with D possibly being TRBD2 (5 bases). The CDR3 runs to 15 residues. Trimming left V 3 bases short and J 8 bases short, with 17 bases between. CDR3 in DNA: TGTGCCAGCAGTTTGGGCTTACTAGGCTGGGATGAGCAGTTCTTC. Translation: CASSLGLLGWDEQFF.

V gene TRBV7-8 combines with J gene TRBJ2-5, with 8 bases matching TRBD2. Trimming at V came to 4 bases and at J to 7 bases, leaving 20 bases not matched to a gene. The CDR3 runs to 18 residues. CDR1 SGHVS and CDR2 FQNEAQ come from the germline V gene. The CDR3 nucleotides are TGTGCCAGCAGCTCCGCAGGGTTGGGGCGGGAGGCCGCCGGGACCCAGTACTTC. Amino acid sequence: CASSSAGLGREAAGTQYF.

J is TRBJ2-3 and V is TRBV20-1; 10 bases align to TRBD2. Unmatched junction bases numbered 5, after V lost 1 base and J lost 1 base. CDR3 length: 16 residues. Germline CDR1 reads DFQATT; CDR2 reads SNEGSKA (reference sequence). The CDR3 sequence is CSARVLSGRGTDTQYF. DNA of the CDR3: TGCAGTGCTAGAGTTCTCAGCGGGAGGGGCACAGATACGCAGTATTTT.

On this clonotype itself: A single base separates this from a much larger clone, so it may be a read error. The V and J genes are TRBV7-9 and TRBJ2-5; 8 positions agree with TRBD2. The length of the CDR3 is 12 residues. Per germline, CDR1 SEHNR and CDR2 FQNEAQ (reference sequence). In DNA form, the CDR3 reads TGTGCCAGCACAAGCGGGAGCGAGACCCAGCACTTC. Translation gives CASTSGSETQHF.

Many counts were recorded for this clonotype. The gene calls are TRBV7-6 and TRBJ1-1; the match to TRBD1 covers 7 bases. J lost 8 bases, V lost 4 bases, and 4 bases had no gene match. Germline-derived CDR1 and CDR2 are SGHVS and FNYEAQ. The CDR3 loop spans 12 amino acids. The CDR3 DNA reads TGTGCCAGCAGCTCCTTGACAGGGGAAGCTTTCTTT. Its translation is CASSSLTGEAFF. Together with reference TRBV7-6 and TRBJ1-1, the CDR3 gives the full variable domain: GAGVSQSPRYKVTKRGQDVALRCDPISGHVSLYWYRQALGQGPEFLTYFNYEAQQDKSGLPNDRFSAERPEGSISTLTIQRTEQRDSAMYRCASSSLTGEAFFGQGTRLTVV.

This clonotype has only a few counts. The CDR3, as DNA: TGTGCCAGCAGTTTCACCCCTCGGAGCTCCTATAATTCACCCCTCCACTTT. It yields the protein CASSFTPRSSYNSPLHF. V and J are TRBV27 and TRBJ1-6; no definite D call. This CDR3 has 17 amino acids. Germline V gene lookup returns CDR1 MNHEY and CDR2 SMNVEV (reference sequence). V was trimmed by 3 bases and J by 0 bases, leaving 12 bases between them.

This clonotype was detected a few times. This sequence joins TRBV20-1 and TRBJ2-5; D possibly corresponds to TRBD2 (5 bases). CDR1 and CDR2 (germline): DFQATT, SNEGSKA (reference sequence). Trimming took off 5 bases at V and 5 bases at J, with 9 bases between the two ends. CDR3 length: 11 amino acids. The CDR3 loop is CSAERGETQYF. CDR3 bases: TGCAGTGCTGAGAGAGGGGAGACCCAGTACTTC.

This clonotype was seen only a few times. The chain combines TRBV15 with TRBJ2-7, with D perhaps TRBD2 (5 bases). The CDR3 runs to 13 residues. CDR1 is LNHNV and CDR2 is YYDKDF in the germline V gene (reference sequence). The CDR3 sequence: CATSRDTAETIQV. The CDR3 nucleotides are TGTGCCACCAGCAGAGATACTGCCGAGACTATACAGGTC.

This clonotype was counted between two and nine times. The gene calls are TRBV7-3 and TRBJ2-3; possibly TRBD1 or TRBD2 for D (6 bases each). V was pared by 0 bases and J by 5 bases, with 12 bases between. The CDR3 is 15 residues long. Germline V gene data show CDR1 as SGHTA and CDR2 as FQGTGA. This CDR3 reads CASSLTGGARDTQYF. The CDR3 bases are TGTGCCAGCAGCTTAACGGGGGGCGCAAGAGATACGCAGTATTTT.

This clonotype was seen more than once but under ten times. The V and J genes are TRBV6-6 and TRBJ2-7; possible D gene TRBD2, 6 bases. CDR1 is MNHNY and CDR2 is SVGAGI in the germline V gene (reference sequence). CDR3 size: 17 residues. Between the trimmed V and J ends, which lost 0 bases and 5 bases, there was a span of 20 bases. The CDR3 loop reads CASSYSRAGWSANEQYF. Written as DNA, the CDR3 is TGTGCCAGCAGTTACTCGAGGGCGGGGTGGAGTGCGAACGAGCAGTACTTC.

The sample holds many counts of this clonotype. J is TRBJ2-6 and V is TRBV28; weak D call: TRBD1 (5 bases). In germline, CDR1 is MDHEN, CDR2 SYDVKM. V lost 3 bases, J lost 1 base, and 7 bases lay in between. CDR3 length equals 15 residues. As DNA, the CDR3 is TGTGCCAGCAGTTTCCAGGGTTCTGGGGCCAACGTCCTGACTTTC. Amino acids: CASSFQGSGANVLTF.

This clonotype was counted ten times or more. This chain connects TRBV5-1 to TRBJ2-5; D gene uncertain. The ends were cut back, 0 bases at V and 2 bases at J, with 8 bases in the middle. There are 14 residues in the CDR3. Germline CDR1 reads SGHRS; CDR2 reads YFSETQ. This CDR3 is CASSLAREQETQYF. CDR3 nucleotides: TGCGCCAGCAGCTTGGCCAGAGAGCAAGAGACCCAGTACTTC.

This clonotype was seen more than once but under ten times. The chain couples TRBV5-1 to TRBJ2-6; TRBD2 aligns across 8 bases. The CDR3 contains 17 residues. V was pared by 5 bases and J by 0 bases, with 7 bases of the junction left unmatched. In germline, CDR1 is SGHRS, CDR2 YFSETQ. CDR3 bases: TGCGCCAGCAGGGGAGCGGGAGCCCTCTCTGGGGCCAACGTCCTGACTTTC. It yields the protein CASRGAGALSGANVLTF.

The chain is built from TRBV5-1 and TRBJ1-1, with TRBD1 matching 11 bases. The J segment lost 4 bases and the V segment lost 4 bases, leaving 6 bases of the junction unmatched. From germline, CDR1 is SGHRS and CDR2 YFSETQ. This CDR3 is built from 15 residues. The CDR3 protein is CASSPWTGGSTEAFF. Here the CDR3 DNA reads TGCGCCAGCAGCCCTTGGACAGGGGGCTCCACTGAAGCTTTCTTT. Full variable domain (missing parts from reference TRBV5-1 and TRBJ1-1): KAGVTQTPRYLIKTRGQQVTLSCSPISGHRSVSWYQQTPGQGLQFLFEYFSETQRNKGNFPGRFSGRQFSNSRSEMNVSTLELGDSALYLCASSPWTGGSTEAFFGQGTRLTVV.

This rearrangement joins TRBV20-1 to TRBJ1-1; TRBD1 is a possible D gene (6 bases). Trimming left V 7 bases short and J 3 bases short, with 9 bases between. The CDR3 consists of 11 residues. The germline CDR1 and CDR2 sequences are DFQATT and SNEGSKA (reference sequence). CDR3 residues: CSGRGDTEAFF. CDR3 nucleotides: TGCAGTGGAAGGGGGGACACTGAAGCTTTCTTT.

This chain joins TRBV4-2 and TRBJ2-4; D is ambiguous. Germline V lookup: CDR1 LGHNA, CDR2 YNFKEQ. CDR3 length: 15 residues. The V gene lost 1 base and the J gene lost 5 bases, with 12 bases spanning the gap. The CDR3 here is CASSQVSLDQNIQYF. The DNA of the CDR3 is TGTGCCAGCAGCCAAGTGAGCCTCGATCAAAACATTCAGTACTTC.

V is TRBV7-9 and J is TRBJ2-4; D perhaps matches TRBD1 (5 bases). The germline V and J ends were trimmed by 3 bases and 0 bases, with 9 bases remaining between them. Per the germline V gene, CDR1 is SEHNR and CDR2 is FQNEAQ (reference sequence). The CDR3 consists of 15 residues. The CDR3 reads CASSLGLSAKNIQYF. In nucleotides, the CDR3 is TGTGCCAGCAGCTTGGGGCTATCAGCCAAAAACATTCAGTACTTC.

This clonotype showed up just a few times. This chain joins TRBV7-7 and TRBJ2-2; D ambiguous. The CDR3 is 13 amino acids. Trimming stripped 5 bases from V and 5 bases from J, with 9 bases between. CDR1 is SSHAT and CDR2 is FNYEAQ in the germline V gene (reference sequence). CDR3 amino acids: CASSAVPTGELFF. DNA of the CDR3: TGTGCCAGCAGCGCCGTCCCGACCGGGGAGCTGTTTTTT. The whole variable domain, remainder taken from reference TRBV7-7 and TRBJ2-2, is GAGVSQSPRYKVTKRGQDVTLRCDPISSHATLYWYQQALGQGPEFLTYFNYEAQPDKSGLPSDRFSAERPEGSISTLTIQRTEQRDSAMYRCASSAVPTGELFFGEGSRLTVL.

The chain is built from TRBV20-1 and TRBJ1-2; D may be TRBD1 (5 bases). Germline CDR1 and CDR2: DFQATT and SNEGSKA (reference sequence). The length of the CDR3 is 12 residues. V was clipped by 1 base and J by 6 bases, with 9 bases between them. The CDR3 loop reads CSARGQGDGYTF. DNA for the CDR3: TGCAGTGCTAGAGGGCAGGGCGATGGCTACACCTTC.